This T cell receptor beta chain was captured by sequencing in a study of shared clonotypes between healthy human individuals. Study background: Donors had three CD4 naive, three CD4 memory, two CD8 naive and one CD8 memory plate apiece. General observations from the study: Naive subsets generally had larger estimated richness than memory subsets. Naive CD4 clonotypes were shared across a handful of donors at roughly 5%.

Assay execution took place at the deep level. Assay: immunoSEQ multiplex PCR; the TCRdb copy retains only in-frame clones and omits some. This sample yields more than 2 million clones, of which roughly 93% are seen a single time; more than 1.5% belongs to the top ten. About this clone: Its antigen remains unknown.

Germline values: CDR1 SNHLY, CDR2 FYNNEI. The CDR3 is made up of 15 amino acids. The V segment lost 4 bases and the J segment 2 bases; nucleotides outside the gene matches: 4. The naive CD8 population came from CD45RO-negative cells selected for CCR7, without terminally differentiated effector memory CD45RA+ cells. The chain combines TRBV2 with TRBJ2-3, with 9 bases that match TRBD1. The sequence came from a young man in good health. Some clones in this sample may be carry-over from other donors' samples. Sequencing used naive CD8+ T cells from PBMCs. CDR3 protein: CASSGTGALTDTQYF. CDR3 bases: TGTGCCAGCAGTGGGACAGGGGCGCTCACAGATACGCAGTATTTT. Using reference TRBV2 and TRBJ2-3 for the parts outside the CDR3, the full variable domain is EPEVTQTPSHQVTQMGQEVILRCVPISNHLYFYWYRQILGQKVEFLVSFYNNEISEKSEIFDDQFSVERPDGSNFTLKIRSTKLEDSAMYFCASSGTGALTDTQYFGPGTRLTVL.